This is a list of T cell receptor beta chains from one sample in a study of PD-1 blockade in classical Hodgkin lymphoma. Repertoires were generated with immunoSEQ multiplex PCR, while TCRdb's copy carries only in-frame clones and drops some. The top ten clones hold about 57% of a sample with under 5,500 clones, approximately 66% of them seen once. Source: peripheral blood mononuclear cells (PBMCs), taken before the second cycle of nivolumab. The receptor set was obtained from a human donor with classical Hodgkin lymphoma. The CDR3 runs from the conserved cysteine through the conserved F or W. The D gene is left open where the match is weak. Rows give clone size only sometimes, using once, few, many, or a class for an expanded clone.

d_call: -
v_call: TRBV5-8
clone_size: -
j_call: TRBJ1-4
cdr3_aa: CASSSGTGPTNEKLFF
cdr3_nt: TGTGCCAGCAGCTCTGGGACGGGACCAACTAATGAAAAACTGTTTTTT

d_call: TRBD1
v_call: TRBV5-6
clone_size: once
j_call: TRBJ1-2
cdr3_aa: CASSSPRDSPNYGYTF
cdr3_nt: TGTGCCAGCAGCTCACCCCGGGACAGCCCAAACTATGGCTACACCTTC

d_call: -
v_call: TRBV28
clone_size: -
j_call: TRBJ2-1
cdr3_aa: CASSFPGNEQFF
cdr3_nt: TGTGCCAGCAGTTTCCCGGGCAATGAGCAGTTCTTC

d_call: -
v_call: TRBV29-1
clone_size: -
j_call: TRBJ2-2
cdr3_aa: CSVEPGVNTGELFF
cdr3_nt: TGCAGCGTTGAACCGGGCGTGAACACCGGGGAGCTGTTTTTT

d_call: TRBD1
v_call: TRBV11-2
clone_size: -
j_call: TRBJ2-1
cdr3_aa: CASSLVQGAYNEQFF
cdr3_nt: TGTGCCAGCAGCTTAGTCCAGGGGGCCTACAATGAGCAGTTCTTC

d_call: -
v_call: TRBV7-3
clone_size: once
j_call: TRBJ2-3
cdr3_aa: CASSSSGGGGDTQYF
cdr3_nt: TGTGCCAGCAGCTCTAGCGGAGGAGGGGGAGATACGCAGTATTTT

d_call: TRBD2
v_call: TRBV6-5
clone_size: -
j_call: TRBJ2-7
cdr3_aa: CASRGLATYEQYF
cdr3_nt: TGTGCCAGCAGAGGACTAGCGACCTACGAGCAGTACTTC

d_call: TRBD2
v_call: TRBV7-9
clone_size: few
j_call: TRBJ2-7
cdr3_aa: CASSPPLAGAGHEQYF
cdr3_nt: TGTGCCAGCAGCCCACCACTAGCGGGAGCAGGTCACGAGCAGTACTTC

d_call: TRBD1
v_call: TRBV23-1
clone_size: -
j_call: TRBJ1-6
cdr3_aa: CASSQLDRVNYNSPLHF
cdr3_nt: TGCGCCAGCAGTCAACTGGACAGGGTCAACTATAATTCACCCCTCCACTTT

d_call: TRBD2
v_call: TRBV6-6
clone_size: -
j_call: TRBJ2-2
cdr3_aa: CASSPTSGYTGELFF
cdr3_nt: TGTGCCAGCAGCCCGACTAGCGGGTACACCGGGGAGCTGTTTTTT

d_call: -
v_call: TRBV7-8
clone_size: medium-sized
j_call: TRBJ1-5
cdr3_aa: CASSLDEGFQPQHF
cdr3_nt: TGTGCCAGCAGCTTAGATGAGGGGTTCCAGCCCCAGCATTTT

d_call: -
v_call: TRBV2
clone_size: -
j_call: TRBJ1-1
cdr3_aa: CASTAKGTEAFF
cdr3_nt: TGTGCCAGCACCGCGAAGGGAACTGAAGCTTTCTTT

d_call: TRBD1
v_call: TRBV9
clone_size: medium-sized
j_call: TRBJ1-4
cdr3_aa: CASSEGTGKTNEKLFF
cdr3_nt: TGTGCCAGCAGCGAAGGGACAGGGAAAACTAATGAAAAACTGTTTTTT

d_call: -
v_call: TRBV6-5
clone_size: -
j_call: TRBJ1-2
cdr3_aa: CASSSGRLSYTF
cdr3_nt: TGTGCCAGCAGTTCCGGACGACTTAGCTACACCTTC

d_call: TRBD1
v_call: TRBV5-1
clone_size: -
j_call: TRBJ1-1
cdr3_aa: CASSLGTGGTEAFF
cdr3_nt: TGCGCCAGCAGCTTGGGAACAGGGGGCACTGAAGCTTTCTTT

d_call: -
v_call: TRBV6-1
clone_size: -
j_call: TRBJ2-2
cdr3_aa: CASSELVRELFF
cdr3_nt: TGTGCCAGCAGTGAATTGGTGCGGGAGCTGTTTTTT

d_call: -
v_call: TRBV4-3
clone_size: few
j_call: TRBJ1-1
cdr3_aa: CASSQAGNTEAFF
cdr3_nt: TGCGCCAGCAGCCAAGCCGGCAACACTGAAGCTTTCTTT

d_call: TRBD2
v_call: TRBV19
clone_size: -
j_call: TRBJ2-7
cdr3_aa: CASSTQGLAESYEQYF
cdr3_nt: TGTGCCAGTAGCACCCAGGGACTAGCGGAATCCTACGAGCAGTACTTC

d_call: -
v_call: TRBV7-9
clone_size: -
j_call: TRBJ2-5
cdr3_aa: CASSLGGNQETQYF
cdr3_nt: TGTGCCAGCAGCTTAGGCGGGAACCAAGAGACCCAGTACTTC

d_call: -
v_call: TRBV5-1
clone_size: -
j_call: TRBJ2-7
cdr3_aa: CASSLGQGSGYEQYF
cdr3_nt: TGCGCCAGCAGCTTAGGGCAGGGTTCCGGCTACGAGCAGTACTTC

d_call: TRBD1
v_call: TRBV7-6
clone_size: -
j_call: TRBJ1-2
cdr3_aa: CASSPGQGALGYGYTF
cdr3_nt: TGTGCCAGCAGTCCCGGACAGGGGGCACTTGGCTATGGCTACACCTTC

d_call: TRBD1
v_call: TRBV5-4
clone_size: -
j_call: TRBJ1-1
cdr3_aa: CASSPRGTGASTEAFF
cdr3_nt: TGTGCCAGCAGCCCCCGGGGGACAGGGGCTTCGACTGAAGCTTTCTTT

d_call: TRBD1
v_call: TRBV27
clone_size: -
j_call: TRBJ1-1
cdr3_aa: CASRMGNRGRNTEAFF
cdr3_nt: TGTGCCAGCAGAATGGGGAACAGGGGGCGAAACACTGAAGCTTTCTTT

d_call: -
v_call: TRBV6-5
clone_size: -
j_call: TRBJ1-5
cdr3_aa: CASRIQGVDQPQHF
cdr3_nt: TGTGCCAGCAGAATACAGGGTGTGGATCAGCCCCAGCATTTT

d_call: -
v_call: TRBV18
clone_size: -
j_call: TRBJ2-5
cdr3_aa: CASSPTLTSFETQYF
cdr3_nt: TGTGCCAGCTCCCCCACCCTGACAAGTTTTGAGACCCAGTACTTC

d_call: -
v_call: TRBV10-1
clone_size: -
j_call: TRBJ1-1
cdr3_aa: CASSGDNTEAFF
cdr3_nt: TGCGCCAGCAGCGGTGATAACACTGAAGCTTTCTTT

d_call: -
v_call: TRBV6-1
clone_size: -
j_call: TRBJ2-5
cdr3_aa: CASSGDGGKQETQYF
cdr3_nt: TGTGCCAGCAGTGGTGACGGAGGAAAGCAAGAGACCCAGTACTTC

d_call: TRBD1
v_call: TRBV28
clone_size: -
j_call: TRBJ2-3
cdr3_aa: CASSSIYPRAGGTPLETDTQYF
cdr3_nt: TGTGCCAGCAGTTCGATATACCCTCGGGCAGGGGGTACCCCTCTCGAGACAGATACGCAGTATTTT

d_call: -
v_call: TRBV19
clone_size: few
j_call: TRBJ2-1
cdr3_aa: CASTHRGYNEQFF
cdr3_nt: TGTGCCAGTACCCACCGGGGGTACAATGAGCAGTTCTTC

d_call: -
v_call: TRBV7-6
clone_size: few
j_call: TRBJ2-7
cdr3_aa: CASSSGSGPEQYF
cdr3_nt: TGTGCCAGCAGCTCCGGTTCAGGACCCGAGCAGTACTTC

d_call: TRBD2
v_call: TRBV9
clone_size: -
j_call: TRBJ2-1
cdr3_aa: CASRETSGSLSEQFF
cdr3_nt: TGTGCCAGCAGAGAGACTAGCGGGAGTCTCAGTGAGCAGTTCTTC

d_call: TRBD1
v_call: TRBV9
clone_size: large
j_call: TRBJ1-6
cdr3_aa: CASSETGQLNSPLHF
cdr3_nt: TGTGCCAGCAGCGAAACGGGACAGCTTAACTCACCCCTCCACTTT

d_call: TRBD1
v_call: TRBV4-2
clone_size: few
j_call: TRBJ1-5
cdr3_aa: CASSQDRDSNQPQHF
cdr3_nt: TGTGCCAGCAGCCAGGACAGGGATAGCAATCAGCCCCAGCATTTT

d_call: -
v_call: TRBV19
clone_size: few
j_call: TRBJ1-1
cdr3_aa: CAVRGGAHSTEAFF
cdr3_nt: TGTGCCGTACGGGGGGGGGCGCATAGCACTGAAGCTTTCTTT

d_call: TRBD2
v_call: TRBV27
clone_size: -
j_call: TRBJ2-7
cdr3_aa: CASSFLGGRSYEQYF
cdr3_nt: TGTGCCAGCAGTTTTCTTGGCGGGAGGTCCTACGAGCAGTACTTC

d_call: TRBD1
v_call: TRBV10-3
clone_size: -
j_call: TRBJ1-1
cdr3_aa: CAISGQGVLGTEAFF
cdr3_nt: TGTGCCATCAGTGGACAGGGGGTCCTGGGGACTGAAGCTTTCTTT

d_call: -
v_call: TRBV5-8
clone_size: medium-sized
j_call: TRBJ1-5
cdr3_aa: CASSAEGGQPQHF
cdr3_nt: TGTGCCAGCAGTGCAGAGGGCGGTCAGCCCCAGCATTTT

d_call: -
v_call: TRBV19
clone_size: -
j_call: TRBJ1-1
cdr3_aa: CASSPDRDIRPAFF
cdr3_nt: TGTGCCAGTAGTCCCGACCGGGACATCCGCCCCGCTTTCTTT

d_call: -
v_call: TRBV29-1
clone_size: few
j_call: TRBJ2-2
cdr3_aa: CSVQDIWGIGNTGELFF
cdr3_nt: TGCAGCGTCCAAGATATCTGGGGAATCGGAAACACCGGGGAGCTGTTTTTT

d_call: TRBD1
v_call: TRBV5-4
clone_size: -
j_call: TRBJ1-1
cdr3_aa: CASSLEQGINTEAFF
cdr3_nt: TGTGCCAGCAGCTTAGAACAGGGGATAAACACTGAAGCTTTCTTT

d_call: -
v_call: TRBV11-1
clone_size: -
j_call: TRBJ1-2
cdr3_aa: CASSFTGIYGYTF
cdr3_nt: TGTGCCAGCAGCTTTACAGGGATCTATGGCTACACCTTC

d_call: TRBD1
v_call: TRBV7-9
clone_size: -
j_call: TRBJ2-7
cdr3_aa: CASSTGDPYEQYF
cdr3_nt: TGTGCCAGCAGCACAGGGGATCCCTACGAGCAGTACTTC

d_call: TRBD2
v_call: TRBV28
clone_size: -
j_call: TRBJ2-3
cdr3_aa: CASSFGTSGVTDTQYF
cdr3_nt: TGTGCCAGCAGTTTCGGGACTAGCGGGGTCACAGATACGCAGTATTTT

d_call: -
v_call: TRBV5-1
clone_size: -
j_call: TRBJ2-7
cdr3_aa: CASSISGGGSYEQYF
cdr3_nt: TGCGCCAGCAGCATAAGCGGCGGGGGCAGCTACGAGCAGTACTTC

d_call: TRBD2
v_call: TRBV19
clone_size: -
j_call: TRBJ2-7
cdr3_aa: CASSPGLGFDEQYF
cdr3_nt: TGTGCCAGTAGTCCAGGACTAGGTTTCGACGAGCAGTACTTC

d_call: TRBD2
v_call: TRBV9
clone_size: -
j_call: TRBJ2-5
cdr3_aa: CASSVASGAGETQYF
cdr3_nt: TGTGCCAGCAGCGTAGCTAGCGGGGCCGGAGAGACCCAGTACTTC

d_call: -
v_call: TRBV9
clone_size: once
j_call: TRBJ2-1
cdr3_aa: CASSAFRGNEQFF
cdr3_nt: TGTGCCAGCAGCGCCTTTCGTGGCAATGAGCAGTTCTTC

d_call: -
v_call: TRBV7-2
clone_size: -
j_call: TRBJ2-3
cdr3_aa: CASSLGLGGGYSTDTQYF
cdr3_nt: TGTGCCAGCAGCTTAGGACTCGGCGGAGGTTATAGCACAGATACGCAGTATTTT

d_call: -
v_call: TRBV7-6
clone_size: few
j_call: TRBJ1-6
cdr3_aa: CASSLQGGNSPLHF
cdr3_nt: TGTGCCAGCAGCCTCCAGGGAGGTAATTCACCCCTCCACTTT

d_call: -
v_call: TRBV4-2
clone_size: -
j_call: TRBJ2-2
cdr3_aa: CASSQGDLNTGELFF
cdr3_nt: TGTGCCAGCAGCCAAGGGGACTTGAACACCGGGGAGCTGTTTTTT

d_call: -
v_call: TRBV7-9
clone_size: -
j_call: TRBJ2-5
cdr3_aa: CASSQIDNNLQETQYF
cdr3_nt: TGTGCCAGCAGCCAAATCGATAACAATCTCCAAGAGACCCAGTACTTC

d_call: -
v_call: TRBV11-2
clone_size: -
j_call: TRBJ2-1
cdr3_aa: CASSLEWGLGNEQFF
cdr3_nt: TGTGCCAGCAGCTTAGAATGGGGTCTTGGAAATGAGCAGTTCTTC

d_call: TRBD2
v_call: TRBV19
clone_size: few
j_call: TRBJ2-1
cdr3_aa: CASSVTSGAYNEQFF
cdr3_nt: TGTGCCAGTAGTGTTACTAGCGGAGCTTACAATGAGCAGTTCTTC

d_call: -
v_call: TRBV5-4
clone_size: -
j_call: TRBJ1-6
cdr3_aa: CAGGTGGHYNSPLHF
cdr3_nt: TGTGCCGGGGGTACGGGGGGCCATTATAATTCACCCCTCCACTTT

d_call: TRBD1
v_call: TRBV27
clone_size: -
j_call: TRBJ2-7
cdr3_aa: CASSRDSSYEQYF
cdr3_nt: TGTGCCAGCAGCCGGGACAGTTCCTACGAGCAGTACTTC